This T cell receptor (beta chain) was recovered during a study of post-analysis software for immune sequencing data. As to this clonotype: Its antigen is unidentified.

Built from TCR beta cDNA, the libraries had unique molecular identifiers in them. TCRdb used MiXCR to reprocess the PCR reads, holding one entry per CDR3 protein. The table records 750,000 to 950,000 distinct CDR3 sequences, about 50% of them present only once. V lost 3 bases, J lost 1 base, and 6 bases stayed unmatched. The CDR3 sequence is 15 residues long. CDR1 and CDR2 from the germline V gene are SNHLY and FYNNEI. Notes on the study in general: Four or five TRBV segments, including TRBV5-6, TRBV5-1 and TRBV20-1, were more frequent in patients than controls.

This clonotype originated in a girl aged 10 to 17 with multiple sclerosis. Sequencing used blood. The chain employs TRBV2 and TRBJ2-7; TRBD1 matches at 7 bases. The CDR3 sequence: CASSDHGTASYEQYF. The CDR3 DNA sequence: TGTGCCAGCAGTGACCACGGGACAGCTTCCTACGAGCAGTACTTC.